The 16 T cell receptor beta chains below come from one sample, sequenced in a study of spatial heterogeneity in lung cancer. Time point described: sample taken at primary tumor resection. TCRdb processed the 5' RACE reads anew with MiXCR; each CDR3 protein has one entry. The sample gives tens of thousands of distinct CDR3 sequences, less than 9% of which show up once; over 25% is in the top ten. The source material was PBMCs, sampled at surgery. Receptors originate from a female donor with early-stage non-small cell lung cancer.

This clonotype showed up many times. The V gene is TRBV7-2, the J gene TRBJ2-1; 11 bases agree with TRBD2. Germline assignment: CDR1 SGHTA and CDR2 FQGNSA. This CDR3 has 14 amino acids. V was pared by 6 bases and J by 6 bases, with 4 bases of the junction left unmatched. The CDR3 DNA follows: TGTGCCAGCAGTATAGCGGGAGGGCGCAATGAGCAGTTCTTC. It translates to CASSIAGGRNEQFF.

In DNA, the CDR3 is TGCAGTGCTAGCCGTGACAGGGGCTACAATGAGCAGTTCTTC. This gives the protein CSASRDRGYNEQFF. This sequence joins TRBV20-1 and TRBJ2-1, with 8 bases fitting TRBD1. The CDR3 covers 14 residues. V trimming: 3 bases; J trimming: 3 bases; junction bases outside the gene matches: 4. Germline V CDR1 and CDR2: DFQATT, SNEGSKA (reference sequence).

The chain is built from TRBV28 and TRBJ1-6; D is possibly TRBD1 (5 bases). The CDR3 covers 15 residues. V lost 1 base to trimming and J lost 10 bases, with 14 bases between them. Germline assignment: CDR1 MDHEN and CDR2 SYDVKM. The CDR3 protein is CASSLLIRGGSPLHF. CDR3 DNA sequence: TGTGCCAGCAGTTTATTAATAAGGGGAGGGTCACCCCTCCACTTT.

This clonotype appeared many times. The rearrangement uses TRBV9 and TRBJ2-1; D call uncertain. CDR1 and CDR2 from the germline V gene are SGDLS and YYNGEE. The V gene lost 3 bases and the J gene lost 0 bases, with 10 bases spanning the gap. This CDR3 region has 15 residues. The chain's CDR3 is CASSELPNSYNEQFF. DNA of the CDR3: TGTGCCAGCAGCGAGTTGCCGAACTCCTACAATGAGCAGTTCTTC.

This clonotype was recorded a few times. CDR3 amino acids: CASSPRGFGQYPADTQYF. In DNA form, the CDR3 reads TGCGCCAGCAGCCCCAGGGGATTTGGCCAATACCCCGCAGATACGCAGTATTTT. V gene TRBV5-1 combines with J gene TRBJ2-3, with a possible D match to TRBD1 (6 bases). The germline V and J ends were trimmed by 4 bases and 4 bases, with 25 bases remaining between them. Per the germline V gene, CDR1 is SGHRS and CDR2 is YFSETQ. The CDR3 runs to 18 residues.

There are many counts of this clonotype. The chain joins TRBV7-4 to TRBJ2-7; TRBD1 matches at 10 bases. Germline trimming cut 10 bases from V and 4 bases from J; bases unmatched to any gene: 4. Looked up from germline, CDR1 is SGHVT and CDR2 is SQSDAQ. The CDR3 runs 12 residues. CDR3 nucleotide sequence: TGTGCCACGACAGGGGGCCAGTACGAGCAGTACTTC. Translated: CATTGGQYEQYF.

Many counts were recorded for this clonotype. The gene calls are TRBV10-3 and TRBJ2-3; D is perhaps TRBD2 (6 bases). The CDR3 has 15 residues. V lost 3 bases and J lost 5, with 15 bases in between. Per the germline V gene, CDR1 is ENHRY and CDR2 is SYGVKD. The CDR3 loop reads CAISEGTPPEDTQYF. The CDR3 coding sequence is TGTGCCATCAGTGAAGGGACTCCGCCCGAAGATACGCAGTATTTT.

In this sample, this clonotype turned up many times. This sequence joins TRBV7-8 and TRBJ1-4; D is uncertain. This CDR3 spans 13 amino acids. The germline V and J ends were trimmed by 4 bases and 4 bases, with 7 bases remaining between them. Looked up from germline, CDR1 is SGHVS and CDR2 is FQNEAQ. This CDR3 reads CASSYQNNEKLFF. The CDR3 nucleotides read TGTGCCAGCAGCTACCAAAATAATGAAAAACTGTTTTTT.

This CDR3 reads CASSLEGWNTDTQYF. The CDR3 coding sequence is TGTGCCAGCAGCTTGGAAGGGTGGAACACAGATACGCAGTATTTT. J is TRBJ2-3 and V is TRBV5-4; unclear D gene. The germline V gene encodes CDR1 SGHNT and CDR2 YYREEE (reference sequence). CDR3 length equals 15 residues. Trimming shortened V by 0 bases and J by 2 bases, and 10 bases separated the two germline ends.

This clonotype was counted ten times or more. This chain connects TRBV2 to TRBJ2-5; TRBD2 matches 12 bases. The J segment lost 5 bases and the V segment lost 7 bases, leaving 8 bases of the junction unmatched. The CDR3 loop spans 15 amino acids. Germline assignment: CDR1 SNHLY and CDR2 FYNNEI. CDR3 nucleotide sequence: TGTGCCAGCACCGCTCCCCTAGCGGGAGGGGAGACCCAGTACTTC. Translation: CASTAPLAGGETQYF. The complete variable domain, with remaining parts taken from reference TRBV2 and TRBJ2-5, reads EPEVTQTPSHQVTQMGQEVILRCVPISNHLYFYWYRQILGQKVEFLVSFYNNEISEKSEIFDDQFSVERPDGSNFTLKIRSTKLEDSAMYFCASTAPLAGGETQYFGPGTRLLVL.

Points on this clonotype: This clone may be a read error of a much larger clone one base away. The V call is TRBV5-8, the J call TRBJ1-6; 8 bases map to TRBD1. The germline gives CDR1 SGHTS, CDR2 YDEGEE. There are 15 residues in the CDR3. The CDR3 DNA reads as TGTGCCAACAGCTTGGTACAGGGGGGTAATTCACCCCTCCACTTT. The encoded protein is CANSLVQGGNSPLHF.

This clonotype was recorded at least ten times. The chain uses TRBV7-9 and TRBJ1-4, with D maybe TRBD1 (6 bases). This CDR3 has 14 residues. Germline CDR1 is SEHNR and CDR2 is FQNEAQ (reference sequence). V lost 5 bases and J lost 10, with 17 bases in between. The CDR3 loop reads CASSPSTGMGKLFF. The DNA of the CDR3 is TGTGCCAGCAGCCCATCAACAGGGATGGGAAAACTGTTTTTT. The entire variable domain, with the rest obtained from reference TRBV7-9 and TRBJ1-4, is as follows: DTGVSQNPRHKITKRGQNVTFRCDPISEHNRLYWYRQTLGQGPEFLTYFQNEAQLEKSRLLSDRFSAERPKGSFSTLEIQRTEQGDSAMYLCASSPSTGMGKLFFGSGTQLSVL.

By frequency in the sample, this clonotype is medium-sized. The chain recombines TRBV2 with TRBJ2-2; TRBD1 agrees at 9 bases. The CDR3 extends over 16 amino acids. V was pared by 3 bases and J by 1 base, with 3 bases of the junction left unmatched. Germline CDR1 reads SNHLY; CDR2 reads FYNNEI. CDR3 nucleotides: TGTGCCAGCAGTGACCCGGGACAGGGGAACACCGGGGAGCTGTTTTTT. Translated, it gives CASSDPGQGNTGELFF.

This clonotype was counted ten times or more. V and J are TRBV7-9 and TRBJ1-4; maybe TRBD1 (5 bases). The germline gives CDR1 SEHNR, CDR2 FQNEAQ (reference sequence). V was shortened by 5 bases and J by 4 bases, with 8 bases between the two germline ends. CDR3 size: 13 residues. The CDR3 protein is CASSRDGNEKLFF. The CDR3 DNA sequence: TGTGCCAGCAGCAGGGACGGTAATGAAAAACTGTTTTTT.

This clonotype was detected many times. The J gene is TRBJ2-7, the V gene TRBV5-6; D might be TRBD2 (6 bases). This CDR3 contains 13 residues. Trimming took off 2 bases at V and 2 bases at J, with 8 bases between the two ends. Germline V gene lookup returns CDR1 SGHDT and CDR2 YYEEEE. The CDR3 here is CASSFWRAYEQYF. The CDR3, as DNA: TGTGCCAGCAGCTTTTGGAGGGCCTACGAGCAGTACTTC.

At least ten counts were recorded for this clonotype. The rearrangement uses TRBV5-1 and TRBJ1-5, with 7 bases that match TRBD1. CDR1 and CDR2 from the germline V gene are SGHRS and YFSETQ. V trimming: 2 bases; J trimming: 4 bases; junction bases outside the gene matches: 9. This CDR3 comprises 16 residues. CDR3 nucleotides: TGCGCCAGCAGCTTACGGCCAGGGGGAGGTAATCAGCCCCAGCATTTT. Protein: CASSLRPGGGNQPQHF.